These 21 T cell receptor beta chains were sequenced from one sample in a study of blood T cell repertoires in COVID-19. Clones were read by immunoSEQ multiplex PCR, and TCRdb kept only the in-frame ones, dropping some. The sample includes nearly 110,000 clones, approximately 88% of them seen just once. The specimen was peripheral blood. The receptors shown here come from a man aged 45-65 years with active or convalescent COVID-19.

This clone was seen a few times. The chain has TRBV2 and TRBJ1-5; 8 nucleotides line up with TRBD1. The trim removed 7 bases at V and 6 bases at J, leaving 14 bases unmatched. The CDR3 covers 16 residues. The V gene's germline CDR1 is SNHLY and CDR2 FYNNEI. The CDR3 DNA reads as TGTGCCAGCACTCCGATCAGGGGGCAGGGAAGTCAGCCCCAGCATTTT. As protein: CASTPIRGQGSQPQHF. Based on the CDR3 plus reference TRBV2 and TRBJ1-5, the full variable domain is EPEVTQTPSHQVTQMGQEVILRCVPISNHLYFYWYRQILGQKVEFLVSFYNNEISEKSEIFDDQFSVERPDGSNFTLKIRSTKLEDSAMYFCASTPIRGQGSQPQHFGDGTRLSIL.

Only one count was recorded for this clone. The chain recombines TRBV5-1 with TRBJ2-2; 13 bases are a match to TRBD2. The V gene end was trimmed by 4 bases and the J gene end by 4 bases; junction bases not matched to a gene: 4. Per germline, CDR1 SGHRS and CDR2 YFSETQ. The CDR3 runs to 16 residues. CDR3 in amino acids: CASSQGLAGPTGELFF. The DNA of the CDR3 is TGCGCCAGCAGCCAGGGACTAGCGGGGCCCACCGGGGAGCTGTTTTTT.

The rearrangement links TRBV2 to TRBJ2-4; TRBD1 aligns across 7 bases. CDR3 length: 15 residues. The germline CDR1 and CDR2 sequences are SNHLY and FYNNEI. The V and J ends lost 1 base and 2 bases, in that order; junction bases with no gene match: 2. CDR3 bases: TGTGCCAGCAGTGAAGAGGGGGCGACCAAAAACATTCAGTACTTC. Encoded protein: CASSEEGATKNIQYF.

The chain combines TRBV3-1 (or the pseudogene TRBV3-2) with TRBJ1-5, with 7 bases aligning to TRBD1. With 4 bases clipped from V and 3 bases from J, the junction kept 3 bases outside the gene matches. The CDR3 has 14 residues. CDR1 is LGHDT, CDR2 YNNKEL, per germline (reference sequence). CDR3 region: CASSRQGNNQPQHF. CDR3 coding DNA: TGTGCCAGCAGCCGACAGGGTAACAATCAGCCCCAGCATTTT.

The chain employs TRBV11-2 and TRBJ1-4; no definite D call. Trimming cost V 2 bases and J 15 bases, with 13 bases left between them. The CDR3 has 12 residues. Germline CDR1 reads SGHAT; CDR2 reads FQNNGV. CDR3 loop: CASSLMAPRVFF. CDR3 nucleotide sequence: TGTGCCAGCAGCTTAATGGCCCCGAGGGTGTTTTTT.

This chain links TRBV7-2 with TRBJ2-7; the match to TRBD2 covers 9 bases. The germline CDR1 and CDR2 sequences are SGHTA and FQGNSA. V shed 3 bases, J shed 1 base, and the junction held 4 bases outside the gene matches. The CDR3 length is 15 residues. CDR3 protein: CASSLASGTSYEQYF. The CDR3 coding sequence is TGTGCCAGCAGCTTGGCTAGCGGGACTTCCTACGAGCAGTACTTC.

This clone appeared many times. V usage is TRBV19 and J usage is TRBJ2-1; 10 bases map to TRBD2. In germline, CDR1 is LNHDA, CDR2 SQIVND (reference sequence). The CDR3 has 16 amino acids. V shed 1 base and J 4 bases; nucleotides not matched to a gene: 4. CDR3: CASSIGASGRYNEQFF. The CDR3 DNA is TGTGCCAGTAGTATAGGGGCTAGCGGGAGATACAATGAGCAGTTCTTC.

This rearrangement joins TRBV14 to TRBJ2-3, with D perhaps TRBD2 (5 bases). V lost 5 bases and J lost 1, with 10 bases in between. CDR3 size: 14 residues. Germline CDR1 is SGHDN and CDR2 is FVKESK. CDR3 region: CASSFVGGTDTQYF. The CDR3 DNA reads TGTGCCAGCAGCTTCGTCGGGGGCACAGATACGCAGTATTTT.

CDR3 sequence reads: CASSPAGLAGGTQYF. CDR3 nucleotide sequence: TGTGCCAGCAGCCCCGCAGGGCTAGCGGGGGGGACCCAGTACTTC. The chain employs TRBV5-5 and TRBJ2-5, with 11 bases fitting TRBD2. J gave up 7 bases and V 4 bases, and 9 bases lay outside the gene matches. The CDR3 is 15 amino acids. Germline loops: CDR1 SGHKS, CDR2 YYEKEE (reference sequence). The whole variable domain, filled in from reference TRBV5-5 and TRBJ2-5, reads DAGVTQSPTHLIKTRGQQVTLRCSPISGHKSVSWYQQVLGQGPQFIFQYYEKEERGRGNFPDRFSARQFPNYSSELNVNALLLGDSALYLCASSPAGLAGGTQYFGPGTRLLVL.

The J gene is TRBJ1-2, the V gene TRBV28; 10 positions agree with TRBD1. The CDR3 sequence is 19 residues long. The V gene end was trimmed by 5 bases and the J gene end by 0 bases; junction bases not matched to a gene: 15. Germline values: CDR1 MDHEN, CDR2 SYDVKM. The CDR3 DNA sequence: TGTGCCAGCAGTCCTACCGGGACAGGGGACCCCTCTTCTAACTATGGCTACACCTTC. This sequence encodes CASSPTGTGDPSSNYGYTF.

The chain has TRBV3-1 (or the pseudogene TRBV3-2) and TRBJ2-3, with D tentatively TRBD1 (5 bases). CDR1 LGHDT and CDR2 YNNKEL come from the germline V gene (reference sequence). Trimming took 0 bases from V and 0 from J, leaving 10 bases between them. The CDR3 consists of 16 residues. The CDR3 is CASSQEGLFSTDTQYF. Here the CDR3 DNA reads TGTGCCAGCAGCCAAGAGGGGCTCTTTAGCACAGATACGCAGTATTTT.

The chain carries TRBV7-2 and TRBJ2-3; TRBD1 matches at 9 bases. This CDR3 spans 15 amino acids. CDR1 is SGHTA, CDR2 FQGNSA, per germline. V shed 6 bases and J 4 bases; nucleotides not matched to a gene: 8. The CDR3 DNA follows: TGTGCCAGCAGGCGGGGACAGGGTGGCGCAGATACGCAGTATTTT. Translated, it gives CASRRGQGGADTQYF. The entire variable domain, with the rest obtained from reference TRBV7-2 and TRBJ2-3, is as follows: GAGVSQSPSNKVTEKGKDVELRCDPISGHTALYWYRQSLGQGLEFLIYFQGNSAPDKSGLPSDRFSAERTGGSVSTLTIQRTQQEDSAVYLCASRRGQGGADTQYFGPGTRLTVL.

This chain connects TRBV28 to TRBJ1-1; TRBD1 is a possible D gene (5 bases). Germline V gene lookup returns CDR1 MDHEN and CDR2 SYDVKM. The CDR3 runs 12 residues. V shed 8 bases and J shed 2 bases, with 9 bases lying between them. The CDR3 spells CASGASNTEAFF. CDR3 coding DNA: TGTGCCAGCGGGGCATCTAACACTGAAGCTTTCTTT.

This clone was seen once. V usage is TRBV27 and J usage is TRBJ2-7, with 7 bases aligning to TRBD1. CDR3 length: 16 residues. CDR1 MNHEY and CDR2 SMNVEV come from the germline V gene (reference sequence). V dropped 4 bases and J dropped 3; count of bases not matched to a gene: 12. The CDR3 sequence: CASSSTSGTALYEQYF. CDR3 in DNA: TGTGCCAGCAGTTCCACCTCCGGGACAGCTCTCTACGAGCAGTACTTC.

The chain uses TRBV29-1 and TRBJ2-3; TRBD2 matches at 7 bases. The CDR3 is made up of 12 amino acids. J gave up 0 bases and V 6 bases, and 0 bases lay outside the gene matches. In germline, CDR1 is SQVTM, CDR2 ANQGSEA. Here the CDR3 reads CSVTSSTDTQYF. For the CDR3, the DNA is TGCAGCGTGACTAGCAGCACAGATACGCAGTATTTT.

The chain joins TRBV28 to TRBJ1-4, with 9 nucleotides matching TRBD1. J gave up 5 bases and V 6 bases, and 10 bases lay outside the gene matches. The CDR3 sequence is 16 residues long. Per the germline V gene, CDR1 is MDHEN and CDR2 is SYDVKM. The CDR3, as DNA: TGTGCCAGCAGGTTAAACAGGGGGCGCTCGAATGAAAAACTGTTTTTT. Translation gives CASRLNRGRSNEKLFF.

The V call is TRBV25-1, the J call TRBJ2-5, with D possibly matching TRBD2 (6 bases). This CDR3 is 15 amino acids long. The germline V gene encodes CDR1 MGHDK and CDR2 SYGVNS. V lost 0 bases, J lost 5 bases, and 13 bases lay in between. The CDR3 sequence is CASSEYMVAVETQYF. In DNA form, the CDR3 reads TGTGCCAGCAGTGAATATATGGTAGCGGTCGAGACCCAGTACTTC.

This chain links TRBV6-5 with TRBJ1-1, with TRBD1 matching 8 bases. The CDR3 sequence is 15 residues long. Germline V gene data show CDR1 as MNHEY and CDR2 as SVGAGI. Germline trimming cut 0 bases from V and 6 bases from J; bases unmatched to any gene: 6. In DNA form, the CDR3 reads TGTGCCAGCAGTTACTCGATCCAGGGGGCCGCTGAAGCTTTCTTT. This gives the protein CASSYSIQGAAEAFF.

The V gene is TRBV28, the J gene TRBJ1-6, with D unclear. V dropped 2 bases and J dropped 9 bases, with 11 bases sitting between them. The CDR3 length is 14 residues. The germline V gene has CDR1 MDHEN and CDR2 SYDVKM. The CDR3 region has the DNA TGTGCCAGCAGTTTAGTCCAGTCAACTTCACCCCTCCACTTT. Its protein is CASSLVQSTSPLHF.

The chain combines TRBV4-3 with TRBJ1-4, with D possibly matching TRBD1 (6 bases). V was shortened by 0 bases and J by 8 bases, with 13 bases between the two germline ends. Germline V gene lookup returns CDR1 LGHNA and CDR2 YSLEER. The CDR3 is 15 residues long. The CDR3 DNA reads TGCGCCAGCAGCCAAGACGGGGGGGCTTACGAAAAACTGTTTTTT. Its protein product is CASSQDGGAYEKLFF.

The chain employs TRBV3-1 (or the pseudogene TRBV3-2) and TRBJ2-2; 14 bases map to TRBD2. This CDR3 is 18 amino acids long. With 1 base clipped from V and 4 bases from J, the junction kept 5 bases outside the gene matches. The germline CDR1 and CDR2 sequences are LGHDT and YNNKEL (reference sequence). The CDR3 bases are TGTGCCAGCAGCCAAGGTGGGACTAGCGGGAGTCGCACCGGGGAGCTGTTTTTT. Protein sequence: CASSQGGTSGSRTGELFF.